The 24 T cell receptor beta chains given below trace back to one sample, sequenced in a study of neurological immune-mediated disorders. MiXCR, applied by TCRdb to the 5' RACE reads, yields one record per CDR3 protein. This table holds approximately 32,000 distinct CDR3 sequences, roughly 7.3% found once. Input material: PBMCs. The receptors shown here come from a middle-aged woman in good health.

This clonotype was detected ten times or more. The genes are TRBV18 and TRBJ2-1; 13 bases match TRBD2. The germline gives CDR1 KGHSH, CDR2 LQKENI. V shed 4 bases, J shed 10 bases, and the junction held 7 bases outside the gene matches. The CDR3 is 15 amino acids. The CDR3 nucleotides are TGTGCCAGCTCACTAGGACTAGCGGGAGACCGGGAGCAGTTCTTC. This encodes CASSLGLAGDREQFF.

Ten or more counts support this clonotype. The rearrangement uses TRBV5-1 and TRBJ1-1, with D uncertain. This CDR3 spans 13 amino acids. The germline V gene has CDR1 SGHRS and CDR2 YFSETQ. V was clipped by 1 base and J by 1 base, with 5 bases between them. The CDR3 DNA sequence: TGCGCCAGCAGCTTGATAACGAACACTGAAGCTTTCTTT. It codes for CASSLITNTEAFF. Looking up the rest from reference TRBV5-1 and TRBJ1-1 gives the full variable domain: KAGVTQTPRYLIKTRGQQVTLSCSPISGHRSVSWYQQTPGQGLQFLFEYFSETQRNKGNFPGRFSGRQFSNSRSEMNVSTLELGDSALYLCASSLITNTEAFFGQGTRLTVV.

The rearrangement uses TRBV7-9 and TRBJ1-1, with D hard to call. The CDR3 has 13 amino acids. The V end lost 5 bases, the J end lost 11 bases, and 18 bases lay between the germline ends. CDR1 and CDR2 from the germline V gene are SEHNR and FQNEAQ (reference sequence). As DNA, the CDR3 is TGTGCCAGCAGCCTTAGTGGAGAGCTGGAGGCTTTCTTT. Protein: CASSLSGELEAFF.

This clonotype was seen at least ten times. J is TRBJ1-4 and V is TRBV27, with 9 bases matching TRBD1. CDR1 and CDR2 (germline): MNHEY, SMNVEV (reference sequence). The CDR3 loop spans 14 amino acids. V shed 7 bases and J 5 bases; nucleotides not matched to a gene: 5. CDR3 amino acids: CASTVTGGNEKLFF. The CDR3 DNA follows: TGTGCCAGCACCGTGACAGGGGGGAATGAAAAACTGTTTTTT.

There are many counts of this clonotype. The CDR3: CSARGQVNQPQHF. Here the CDR3 DNA reads TGCAGTGCTAGAGGACAGGTAAATCAGCCCCAGCATTTT. V gene TRBV20-1 combines with J gene TRBJ1-5; possibly TRBD1 for D (6 bases). V was shortened by 1 base and J by 4 bases, with 8 bases between the two germline ends. This CDR3 has 13 amino acids. Germline V gene lookup returns CDR1 DFQATT and CDR2 SNEGSKA (reference sequence).

This clonotype was counted many times. The V call is TRBV7-2, the J call TRBJ2-7; D is possibly TRBD1 (6 bases). The CDR3 is 14 residues long. Trimming removed 3 bases from V and 2 bases from J, with 11 bases in between. The V gene's germline CDR1 is SGHTA and CDR2 FQGNSA. The CDR3 protein is CASSLPGQPYEQYF. DNA of the CDR3: TGTGCCAGCAGCTTGCCCGGACAGCCCTACGAGCAGTACTTC.

In its sample, this clonotype was seen many times. The chain combines TRBV9 with TRBJ1-1; D unresolved. Trimming stripped 2 bases from V and 1 base from J, with 9 bases between. CDR1 SGDLS and CDR2 YYNGEE come from the germline V gene. This CDR3 spans 14 amino acids. CDR3 protein: CASSVKGWNTEAFF. The CDR3 region has the DNA TGTGCCAGCAGCGTCAAGGGCTGGAACACTGAAGCTTTCTTT.

This clonotype was detected ten times or more. This chain connects TRBV6-5 to TRBJ2-1; D gene uncertain. Germline V lookup: CDR1 MNHEY, CDR2 SVGAGI. V was shortened by 6 bases and J by 5 bases, with 11 bases between the two germline ends. The CDR3 loop spans 13 amino acids. The CDR3 sequence: CASRFSFDNEQFF. DNA for the CDR3: TGTGCCAGCAGGTTCAGCTTCGACAATGAGCAGTTCTTC.

This clonotype was seen repeatedly, ten times or more. This chain links TRBV18 with TRBJ2-2; the D is unclear. V lost 1 base to trimming and J lost 5 bases, with 2 bases between them. Germline loops: CDR1 KGHSH, CDR2 LQKENI. CDR3 size: 12 residues. The CDR3 region is CASSPRTGELFF. The CDR3 DNA reads as TGTGCCAGCTCACCACGAACCGGGGAGCTGTTTTTT.

Many counts were recorded for this clonotype. V usage is TRBV30 and J usage is TRBJ2-5; 9 bases agree with TRBD2. Germline assignment: CDR1 GTSNPN and CDR2 SVGIG (reference sequence). The CDR3 loop spans 15 amino acids. V shed 0 bases, J shed 5 bases, and the junction held 7 bases outside the gene matches. The CDR3 loop reads CAWSVGLAPRETQYF. DNA of the CDR3: TGTGCCTGGAGTGTAGGACTAGCGCCAAGGGAGACCCAGTACTTC.

The sample holds many counts of this clonotype. The gene calls are TRBV5-1 and TRBJ2-5, with TRBD1 matching 7 bases. V shed 1 base and J 3 bases; nucleotides not matched to a gene: 6. The CDR3 totals 15 residues. Germline V gene data show CDR1 as SGHRS and CDR2 as YFSETQ. The CDR3 DNA follows: TGCGCCAGCAGCTTGTTGGGGACAGTGAAAGAGACCCAGTACTTC. Encoded protein: CASSLLGTVKETQYF.

This clonotype was found many times. This chain links TRBV28 with TRBJ2-1; TRBD1 might be the D (5 bases). CDR3 size: 14 residues. The germline V gene has CDR1 MDHEN and CDR2 SYDVKM. The germline V and J ends were trimmed by 2 bases and 8 bases, with 13 bases remaining between them. CDR3 amino acids: CASSLAGSGYEQFF. The CDR3 DNA follows: TGTGCCAGCAGTTTAGCAGGGTCGGGCTATGAGCAGTTCTTC.

This clonotype appeared many times. CDR3 DNA: TGTGCCAGCAGTTTCGGCCAGGGTCAAACTGGAAACACCATATATTTT. Protein product: CASSFGQGQTGNTIYF. The chain has TRBV12-3 or TRBV12-4 and TRBJ1-3, with D tentatively TRBD1 (5 bases). This CDR3 has 16 amino acids. V was pared by 3 bases and J by 2 bases, with 14 bases between.

This clonotype was counted many times. The chain joins TRBV5-1 to TRBJ2-3, with a weak D call TRBD1 (6 bases). The V end was cut by 5 bases, the J end by 4 bases, with 11 bases between. The germline V gene encodes CDR1 SGHRS and CDR2 YFSETQ. The CDR3 has 13 amino acids. The CDR3 nucleotides are TGCGCCAGCAGATCCGGGACATCAGATACGCAGTATTTT. It yields the protein CASRSGTSDTQYF.

There are many counts of this clonotype. The V gene is TRBV4-1, the J gene TRBJ1-2; TRBD1 might be the D (6 bases). The length of the CDR3 is 13 residues. The V end was cut by 4 bases, the J end by 8 bases, with 14 bases between. The germline V gene encodes CDR1 MGHRA and CDR2 YSYEKL. The CDR3, as DNA: TGCGCCAGCAGCCGCAGACAGGATCCGGGCTACACCTTC. Residues: CASSRRQDPGYTF.

This clonotype was picked up many times. The chain links TRBV28 to TRBJ2-7; 9 bases align to TRBD2. Per the germline V gene, CDR1 is MDHEN and CDR2 is SYDVKM. This CDR3 has 13 residues. V shed 8 bases, J shed 2 bases, and the junction held 4 bases outside the gene matches. The CDR3 DNA reads TGTGCCAGCGTGGCGGGAGGGCCCTACGAGCAGTACTTC. This sequence encodes CASVAGGPYEQYF.

V and J are TRBV14 and TRBJ2-7; D possibly matches TRBD1 or TRBD2 (6 bases each). The length of the CDR3 is 15 residues. Germline V gives CDR1 SGHDN, CDR2 FVKESK. Between the trimmed V and J ends, which lost 4 bases and 3 bases, there was a span of 16 bases. For the CDR3, the DNA is TGTGCCAGCAGCCCCTTGGGGGCGGGATACTACGAGCAGTACTTC. Translation gives CASSPLGAGYYEQYF. The full variable domain, with the rest looked up from reference TRBV14 and TRBJ2-7, is EAGVTQFPSHSVIEKGQTVTLRCDPISGHDNLYWYRRVMGKEIKFLLHFVKESKQDESGMPNNRFLAERTGGTYSTLKVQPAELEDSGVYFCASSPLGAGYYEQYFGPGTRLTVT.

This clonotype was found many times. V and J are TRBV7-6 and TRBJ1-3, with 9 bases lining up with TRBD1. Germline CDR1 SGHVS, CDR2 FNYEAQ. The CDR3 spans 15 residues. V was pared by 5 bases and J by 2 bases, with 4 bases of the junction left unmatched. The CDR3 nucleotides are TGTGCCAGCAGCCCTACAGGGGGCCCTGGAAACACCATATATTTT. It translates to CASSPTGGPGNTIYF.

The table lists this clonotype with many counts. The rearrangement uses TRBV5-6 and TRBJ2-1, with 7 bases identical to TRBD1. CDR3 length: 15 residues. Per the germline V gene, CDR1 is SGHDT and CDR2 is YYEEEE. Germline trimming cut 3 bases from V and 4 bases from J; bases unmatched to any gene: 7. Written as DNA, the CDR3 is TGTGCCAGCAGCTGGGGTGGGACAGTTTACAATGAGCAGTTCTTC. Protein sequence: CASSWGGTVYNEQFF.

This clonotype appeared many times. This rearrangement joins TRBV10-3 to TRBJ2-3; D unclear. Germline V gene lookup returns CDR1 ENHRY and CDR2 SYGVKD. The V gene lost 7 bases and the J gene lost 2 bases, with 13 bases spanning the gap. This CDR3 is 14 amino acids long. For the CDR3, the DNA is TGTGCCATCAAAGGTGCACCCACCACAGATACGCAGTATTTT. Residues: CAIKGAPTTDTQYF.

The table lists this clonotype with many counts. This chain links TRBV6-5 with TRBJ1-1; the D is unclear. The germline V gene encodes CDR1 MNHEY and CDR2 SVGAGI. The CDR3 loop spans 13 amino acids. Trimming took 0 bases from V and 6 from J, leaving 8 bases between them. The CDR3 sequence is CASSYSSGAEAFF. CDR3 coding DNA: TGTGCCAGCAGTTACTCGAGCGGGGCTGAAGCTTTCTTT.

In its sample, this clonotype was seen many times. V gene TRBV5-6 combines with J gene TRBJ1-1; D may be TRBD1 (5 bases). The germline gives CDR1 SGHDT, CDR2 YYEEEE. V was clipped by 3 bases and J by 5 bases, with 8 bases between them. This CDR3 region has 12 residues. CDR3 nucleotide sequence: TGTGCCAGCAGCTCAGGGTCTACTGAAGCTTTCTTT. Translating gives CASSSGSTEAFF.

This clonotype was observed at least ten times. The genes are TRBV27 and TRBJ2-6, with D unclear. CDR1 is MNHEY and CDR2 is SMNVEV in the germline V gene (reference sequence). This CDR3 region has 14 residues. V lost 9 bases to trimming and J lost 0 bases, with 9 bases between them. The CDR3 sequence is CASSPGSGANVLTF. CDR3 nucleotides: TGTGCCAGTAGCCCCGGCTCTGGGGCCAACGTCCTGACTTTC. Complete variable domain (other parts from reference TRBV27 and TRBJ2-6): EAQVTQNPRYLITVTGKKLTVTCSQNMNHEYMSWYRQDPGLGLRQIYYSMNVEVTDKGDVPEGYKVSRKEKRNFPLILESPSPNQTSLYFCASSPGSGANVLTFGAGSRLTVL.

This clonotype has ten or more counts. The V call is TRBV5-1, the J call TRBJ2-1; a possible D gene is TRBD2 (7 bases). The CDR3 has 14 amino acids. Trimming removed 0 bases at V and 6 bases at J, with 10 bases between. CDR1 and CDR2 (germline): SGHRS, YFSETQ. The chain's CDR3 is CASSLEGGGNEQFF. Written as DNA, the CDR3 is TGCGCCAGCAGCTTGGAAGGGGGGGGCAATGAGCAGTTCTTC.